This T cell receptor (beta chain) was found in a study of T-cell memory formation after mild COVID-19. In the study overall: For the most part, TCR clusters were specific to one donor.

Per the germline V gene, CDR1 is SEHNR and CDR2 is FQNEAQ (reference sequence). This CDR3 is built from 14 residues. The V gene lost 3 bases and the J gene lost 6 bases, with 14 bases spanning the gap. Study-level points and caveats: Clones shrinking between day 15 and 85 showed a balanced CD4/CD8 split, and those that grew later tilted toward CD4+. Contracting CD4+ clones were located mainly in CM and EM, and CD8+ clones in EMRA.

TCRdb reprocessed the 5' RACE reads with MiXCR, giving one entry per CDR3 protein. The table includes a few hundred thousand distinct CDR3 sequences, over 25% detected once. Notes on this clonotype: The antigen remains unidentified.

The V and J genes are TRBV7-9 and TRBJ1-1; the D is unclear. Input material: PBMCs or a T cell subset sorted from them (not recorded which). The receptor was derived from an adult woman who had mild COVID-19 (a few samples of this study predate the infection). Cell type and time point are not known. The CDR3 spells CASSLSTRVSEAFF. The CDR3 bases are TGTGCCAGCAGCTTGTCCACGCGAGTATCTGAAGCTTTCTTT. The variable domain in full, with the rest retrieved from reference TRBV7-9 and TRBJ1-1, is DTGVSQNPRHKITKRGQNVTFRCDPISEHNRLYWYRQTLGQGPEFLTYFQNEAQLEKSRLLSDRFSAERPKGSFSTLEIQRTEQGDSAMYLCASSLSTRVSEAFFGQGTRLTVV.